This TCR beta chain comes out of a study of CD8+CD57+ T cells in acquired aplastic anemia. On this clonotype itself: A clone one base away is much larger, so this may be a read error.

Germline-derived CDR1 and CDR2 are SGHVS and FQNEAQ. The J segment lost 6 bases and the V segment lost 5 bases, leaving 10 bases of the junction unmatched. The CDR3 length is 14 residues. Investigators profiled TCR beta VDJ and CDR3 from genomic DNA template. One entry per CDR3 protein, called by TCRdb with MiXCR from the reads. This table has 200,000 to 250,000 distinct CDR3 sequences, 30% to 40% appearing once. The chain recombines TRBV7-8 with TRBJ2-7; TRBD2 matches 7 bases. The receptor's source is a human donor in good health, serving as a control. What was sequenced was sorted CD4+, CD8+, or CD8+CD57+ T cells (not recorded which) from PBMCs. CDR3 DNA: TGTGCCAGCAGCCCCGCAGGACTAGTCTCCGAGCAGTACTTC. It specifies CASSPAGLVSEQYF. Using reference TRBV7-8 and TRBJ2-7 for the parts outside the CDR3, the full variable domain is GAGVSQSPRYKVAKRGQDVALRCDPISGHVSLFWYQQALGQGPEFLTYFQNEAQLDKSGLPSDRFFAERPEGSVSTLKIQRTQQEDSAVYLCASSPAGLVSEQYFGPGTRLTVT.